This TCR beta chain was sequenced in a study of metastatic and nonmetastatic thyroid tumors (TCRdb year 2020). General notes on the study: Repertoires were compared across peripheral blood and tumor or nodule tissue samples from malignant and benign thyroid patients.

Inclusive of the bounding cysteine and phenylalanine, the CDR3 is 14 residues long. Solely the CDR3 DNA is kept, with 42 bases framed from the first base. At the junction V is shortened by 7 bases and J by 8 bases; bases outside the gene matches: 11. From the germline V gene, CDR1 is SGHTA and CDR2 is FQGTGA. Library method: PCR. The data were produced on an Illumina HiSeq 4000. High-throughput sequencing was used to profile the TCR beta-chain CDR3 region of each patient. As for the authors' bioinformatics: A classifier to discriminate distant-metastatic papillary thyroid cancer patients was built from CDR3 differences across clinicopathological groups. To measure repertoire diversity the researchers used the Shannon index, while the Morisita-Horn index served to gauge how similar the tumor and blood repertoires were. The public reads were reprocessed in TCRdb via fastp at Q25 and MiXCR, keeping in-frame beta chains. TCRdb's processing, not the study's, gives the V and J calls here. The sample table records approximately 13,000 clones; about 34% of these occur just once. 10% to 15% of the sample goes to the ten largest clones.

None of the patients had been given any treatment before thyroid surgery. Using T-cell receptor beta sequencing, the study looked back at clinical samples from patients collected from about 2011 to 2018. The study at large found these results: In both blood and tumor samples, malignant tumors were reported to have significantly higher TCR beta diversity than benign nodules.

A word on this clone: Its antigen is unknown. Base qualities are not provided; no much larger clone lies one nucleotide away.

Sequenced input: tumor tissue. This TCR was sampled from a male donor with papillary thyroid cancer or a benign thyroid nodule (not recorded which). Some clones in this sample may be carry-over from other donors' samples. This receptor chain uses TRBV7-3 and TRBJ2-1; 7 middle bases align to TRBD2. The CDR3 loop reads CASTPQVTSDEQFF. The sequenced DNA is TGTGCCAGCACCCCCCAGGTTACTAGCGATGAGCAGTTCTTC.